This passage covers 27 T cell receptor beta chains from one sample sequenced in a study of blood T cell repertoires in COVID-19. Clones were read by immunoSEQ multiplex PCR, and TCRdb kept only the in-frame ones, dropping some. The sample has fewer than 250,000 clones, more than 70% seen once. Sequenced material: peripheral blood. These receptors originate from a woman in her forties or fifties with acute or convalescent COVID-19.

This clone is a singleton in its sample. The same CDR3 arises from other DNA sequences in this sample as well. The chain uses TRBV20-1 and TRBJ2-7; D gene ambiguous. V gave up 0 bases and J gave up 4 bases, with 4 bases separating them. This CDR3 spans 11 amino acids. Germline lookup yields CDR1 DFQATT and CDR2 SNEGSKA (reference sequence). CDR3 nucleotide sequence: TGCAGTGCTAGAGATCTGTACGAGCAGTACTTC. This translates into CSARDLYEQYF.

The V and J genes are TRBV11-1 and TRBJ2-3; no definite D call. Germline loops: CDR1 SGHAT, CDR2 FQDESV (reference sequence). Deletions cut 1 base from V and 6 bases from J, with 5 bases between. This CDR3 has 12 residues. The CDR3 reads CASSLVYDTQYF. Here the CDR3 DNA reads TGTGCCAGCAGCTTAGTATATGATACGCAGTATTTT.

The chain couples TRBV2 to TRBJ2-3; TRBD2 matches 11 bases. J lost 6 bases, V lost 5 bases, and 4 bases had no gene match. The CDR3 has 14 amino acids. CDR1 and CDR2 from the germline V gene are SNHLY and FYNNEI. CDR3 amino acids: CASSLAGGPDTQYF. The CDR3 DNA is TGTGCCAGCAGTTTAGCGGGAGGGCCGGATACGCAGTATTTT.

The chain joins TRBV7-8 to TRBJ2-1; 7 nucleotides line up with TRBD1. The germline V gene has CDR1 SGHVS and CDR2 FQNEAQ. This CDR3 contains 16 residues. V lost 1 base and J lost 2; bases outside the gene matches: 5. In DNA form, the CDR3 reads TGTGCCAGCAGCTTAGGGGTAGGGGGCCCCTACAATGAGCAGTTCTTC. Protein: CASSLGVGGPYNEQFF.

V and J are TRBV4-2 and TRBJ1-6, with D uncertain. The germline CDR1 and CDR2 sequences are LGHNA and YNFKEQ. The CDR3 consists of 19 residues. V lost 2 bases and J 3 bases, leaving 20 bases between the germline ends. Here the CDR3 DNA reads TGTGCCAGCAGCCAAAATACCCTCACGGGTCTCCTCTATAATTCACCCCTCCACTTT. Encoded protein: CASSQNTLTGLLYNSPLHF.

DNA for the CDR3: TGCGCCAGCAGTGAAGCTTATAATTCACCCCTCCACTTT. Amino acids: CASSEAYNSPLHF. V gene TRBV10-2 combines with J gene TRBJ1-6; no firm D call. The V gene's germline CDR1 is WSHSY and CDR2 SAAADI. CDR3 length: 13 residues. V was cut by 3 bases and J by 4 bases, with 4 bases left in between.

The chain recombines TRBV5-1 with TRBJ2-2; 9 bases line up with TRBD2. Germline lookup yields CDR1 SGHRS and CDR2 YFSETQ. The junction had 13 bases not matched to a gene; V was cut back by 4 bases and J by 6 bases. This CDR3 contains 17 residues. The CDR3 coding sequence is TGCGCCAGCAGCCCTGGAGTGGCTAGCGGGATCCCCGGGGAGCTGTTTTTT. This codes for CASSPGVASGIPGELFF.

The chain links TRBV11-1 to TRBJ2-1, with D unclear. V shed 3 bases and J shed 5 bases, with 8 bases lying between them. CDR1 SGHAT and CDR2 FQDESV come from the germline V gene (reference sequence). The CDR3 contains 13 residues. CDR3 in DNA: TGTGCCAGCAGCTTCAGCCAGGACAATGAGCAGTTCTTC. The encoded protein is CASSFSQDNEQFF.

The genes are TRBV7-7 and TRBJ2-1, with 14 bases aligning to TRBD2. There are 15 residues in the CDR3. V was clipped by 5 bases and J by 7 bases; unmatched bases: 4. Germline-derived CDR1 and CDR2 are SSHAT and FNYEAQ (reference sequence). The CDR3 DNA reads TGTGCCAGCAGCCAGGGACTAGCGGGAGAGAATGAGCAGTTCTTC. Its protein product is CASSQGLAGENEQFF.

The rearrangement uses TRBV29-1 and TRBJ1-2; D unclear. The V end lost 4 bases, the J end lost 4 bases, and 7 bases lay between the germline ends. Germline lookup yields CDR1 SQVTM and CDR2 ANQGSEA. The CDR3 runs to 11 residues. CDR3 sequence (DNA): TGCAGCGTTGGTCTCGGCTATGGCTACACCTTC. As protein: CSVGLGYGYTF.

The V call is TRBV27, the J call TRBJ2-2; 7 bases match TRBD1. Trimming removed 6 bases from V and 2 bases from J; junction bases left unmatched: 9. This CDR3 region has 16 residues. From germline, CDR1 is MNHEY and CDR2 SMNVEV (reference sequence). For the CDR3, the DNA is TGTGCCAGCAGATACACCGGGACAGCTAACACCGGGGAGCTGTTTTTT. It is translated as CASRYTGTANTGELFF.

The V and J genes are TRBV5-1 and TRBJ2-3; 8 bases map to TRBD2. V dropped 7 bases and J dropped 5; count of bases not matched to a gene: 12. The CDR3 consists of 15 residues. Germline V gene lookup returns CDR1 SGHRS and CDR2 YFSETQ. CDR3 nucleotides: TGCGCCAGCGCATTCGACGGGACTAGTGGAGATACGCAGTATTTT. Amino acid sequence: CASAFDGTSGDTQYF.

The V gene is TRBV25-1, the J gene TRBJ1-2, with 10 nucleotides matching TRBD1. J was trimmed by 4 bases and V by 4 bases; bases with no gene match: 12. This CDR3 spans 17 amino acids. Germline lookup yields CDR1 MGHDK and CDR2 SYGVNS. CDR3 coding DNA: TGTGCCAGCAGTGCCGGACAGGGGGTAGGGCGGATCTATGGCTACACCTTC. It yields the protein CASSAGQGVGRIYGYTF.

The rearrangement uses TRBV11-3 and TRBJ2-3, with 12 bases fitting TRBD2. The CDR3 has 16 residues. Trimming removed 1 base from V and 3 bases from J; junction bases left unmatched: 2. The germline V gene encodes CDR1 SGHNT and CDR2 YENEEA. The CDR3 bases are TGTGCCAGCAGCTTAGGACTAGCGGGAGTTACAGATACGCAGTATTTT. Protein product: CASSLGLAGVTDTQYF. Full variable domain (remainder filled in from reference TRBV11-3 and TRBJ2-3): EAGVVQSPRYKIIEKKQPVAFWCNPISGHNTLYWYLQNLGQGPELLIRYENEEAVDDSQLPKDRFSAERLKGVDSTLKIQPAELGDSAVYLCASSLGLAGVTDTQYFGPGTRLTVL.

The chain couples TRBV5-1 to TRBJ2-7; 8 bases fit TRBD1. V was clipped by 5 bases and J by 5 bases; unmatched bases: 6. CDR3 size: 13 residues. CDR1 is SGHRS, CDR2 YFSETQ, per germline. CDR3 in DNA: TGCGCCAGCAGTAGGACAGGGAGCGACGAGCAGTACTTC. Protein product: CASSRTGSDEQYF.

The rearrangement links TRBV13 to TRBJ1-1, with 8 bases that match TRBD1. The CDR3 has 13 amino acids. V was pared by 5 bases and J by 12 bases, with 11 bases of the junction left unmatched. Germline-derived CDR1 and CDR2 are PRHDT and FYEKMQ (reference sequence). The DNA for the CDR3 is TGTGCCAGCAGCCAAGGACAGGGATCGATTCCTTTCTTT. This codes for CASSQGQGSIPFF.

The CDR3 DNA is TGTGCCAGCAGCCAGACTAACAGCTACGAGCAGTACTTC. It encodes CASSQTNSYEQYF. The chain recombines TRBV3-1 (or the pseudogene TRBV3-2) with TRBJ2-7, with D tentatively TRBD2 (5 bases). V lost 3 bases to trimming and J lost 3 bases, with 9 bases between them. This CDR3 has 13 residues. CDR1 is LGHDT, CDR2 YNNKEL, per germline (reference sequence).

The CDR3 DNA reads TGTGCCAGCACTGGGACAGGGTCGGATACGCAGTATTTT. It is translated as CASTGTGSDTQYF. The rearrangement uses TRBV2 and TRBJ2-3, with TRBD1 matching over 9 bases. Losses at the gene ends were 7 bases for V and 6 bases for J; bases not matched to a gene: 5. This CDR3 has 13 amino acids. Germline lookup yields CDR1 SNHLY and CDR2 FYNNEI.

This clone occurred once. The chain uses TRBV24-1 and TRBJ2-1; D ambiguous. With 1 base removed from V and 2 bases from J, the gap between germline ends came to 20 bases. The CDR3 runs 19 residues. CDR1 and CDR2 (germline): KGHDR, SFDVKD. The CDR3 here is CATSDFALLTRPPYNEQFF. Here the CDR3 DNA reads TGTGCCACCAGTGATTTCGCACTATTAACACGTCCCCCCTACAATGAGCAGTTCTTC.

This clone was recorded once. The chain employs TRBV3-1 (or the pseudogene TRBV3-2) and TRBJ1-6, with D tentatively TRBD1 (5 bases). In germline, CDR1 is LGHDT, CDR2 YNNKEL (reference sequence). This CDR3 has 14 amino acids. V lost 4 bases and J 6 bases, leaving 10 bases between the germline ends. The CDR3 loop reads CASSLGQFNSPLHF. CDR3 nucleotide sequence: TGTGCCAGCAGCCTGGGGCAGTTTAATTCACCCCTCCACTTT.

This chain uses TRBV7-6 with TRBJ2-7, with a possible D match to TRBD2 (6 bases). Germline CDR1 reads SGHVS; CDR2 reads FNYEAQ. The CDR3 sequence is 12 residues long. Trimming cost V 1 base and J 6 bases, with 7 bases left between them. CDR3 in DNA: TGTGCCAGCAGCTTAGGCGGGGCCGAGCAGTACTTC. Translated: CASSLGGAEQYF.

The chain uses TRBV28 and TRBJ2-5; D may be TRBD2 (6 bases). The V end was cut by 4 bases, the J end by 1 base, with 16 bases between. CDR3 length: 16 amino acids. CDR1 and CDR2 from the germline V gene are MDHEN and SYDVKM. CDR3 sequence reads: CASSSGPEGPQETQYF. CDR3 coding DNA: TGTGCCAGCAGTTCGGGTCCGGAGGGGCCCCAAGAGACCCAGTACTTC.

This clone showed up just once. The rearrangement joins TRBV28 to TRBJ2-7; 12 bases align to TRBD2. This CDR3 is built from 17 residues. Per germline, CDR1 MDHEN and CDR2 SYDVKM. J lost 0 bases, V lost 5 bases, and 8 bases had no gene match. For the CDR3, the DNA is TGTGCCAGCAGTCTGGACCGACTAGCGGGGGTCTCCTACGAGCAGTACTTC. It specifies CASSLDRLAGVSYEQYF. The whole variable domain, filled in from reference TRBV28 and TRBJ2-7, reads DVKVTQSSRYLVKRTGEKVFLECVQDMDHENMFWYRQDPGLGLRLIYFSYDVKMKEKGDIPEGYSVSREKKERFSLILESASTNQTSMYLCASSLDRLAGVSYEQYFGPGTRLTVT.

The chain is built from TRBV2 and TRBJ2-2, with TRBD2 matching 7 bases. The CDR3 runs to 15 residues. The germline V gene encodes CDR1 SNHLY and CDR2 FYNNEI. V dropped 6 bases and J dropped 1; count of bases not matched to a gene: 5. CDR3 in amino acids: CASRTGTMNTGELFF. CDR3 DNA sequence: TGTGCCAGCAGAACCGGGACTATGAACACCGGGGAGCTGTTTTTT.

The CDR3 reads CASSTGTGVYNEQFF. CDR3 sequence (DNA): TGCGCCAGCAGTACCGGGACAGGGGTTTACAATGAGCAGTTCTTC. The rearrangement links TRBV10-1 to TRBJ2-1; TRBD1 agrees at 10 bases. The junction had 5 bases not matched to a gene; V was cut back by 5 bases and J by 4 bases. There are 15 residues in the CDR3. Germline V gives CDR1 WNHNN, CDR2 SYGVQD (reference sequence).

CDR3 residues: CASGEGSGEQYF. The CDR3 bases are TGTGCCAGCGGGGAGGGGTCGGGGGAGCAGTACTTC. The chain carries TRBV28 and TRBJ2-7, with 7 bases that match TRBD2. CDR1 MDHEN and CDR2 SYDVKM come from the germline V gene. The CDR3 has 12 amino acids. Trimming removed 8 bases from V and 7 bases from J; junction bases left unmatched: 8.

This chain uses TRBV4-1 with TRBJ2-1, with D possibly being TRBD1 (5 bases). Per the germline V gene, CDR1 is MGHRA and CDR2 is YSYEKL. This CDR3 is built from 15 residues. V shed 4 bases and J shed 10 bases, with 20 bases lying between them. The CDR3 protein is CASSPEGARVYEQFF. In DNA, the CDR3 is TGCGCCAGCAGCCCAGAAGGTGCCAGGGTATACGAGCAGTTCTTC.